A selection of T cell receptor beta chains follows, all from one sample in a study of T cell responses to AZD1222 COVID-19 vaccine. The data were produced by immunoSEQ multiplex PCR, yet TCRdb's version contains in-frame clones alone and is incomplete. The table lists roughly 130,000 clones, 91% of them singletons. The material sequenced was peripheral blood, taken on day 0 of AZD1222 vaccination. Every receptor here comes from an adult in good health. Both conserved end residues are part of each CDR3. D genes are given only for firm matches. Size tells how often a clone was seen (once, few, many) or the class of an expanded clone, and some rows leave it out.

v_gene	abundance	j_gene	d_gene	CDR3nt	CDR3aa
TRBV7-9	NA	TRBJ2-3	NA	TGTGCCAGCAGCTTGACAGGATCAGCGGATACGCAGTATTTT	CASSLTGSADTQYF
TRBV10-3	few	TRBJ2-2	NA	TGTGCCATCAGTGAAATGAGCGAAGGGGAGCTGTTTTTT	CAISEMSEGELFF
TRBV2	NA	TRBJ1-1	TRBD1	TGTGCCAGCAGTGAAGCCACAGGGGTCTACGCTGAAGCTTTCTTT	CASSEATGVYAEAFF
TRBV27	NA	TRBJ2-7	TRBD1	TGTGCCAGCACCCTGGGACAGGGAAATACCTACGAGCAGTACTTC	CASTLGQGNTYEQYF
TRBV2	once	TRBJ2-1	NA	TGTGCCAGCGAGCGTAGCTACAATGAGCAGTTCTTC	CASERSYNEQFF
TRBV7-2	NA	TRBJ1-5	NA	TGTGCCAGCAGCCGGTCCCCCGGTAGGCCCCAGCATTTT	CASSRSPGRPQHF
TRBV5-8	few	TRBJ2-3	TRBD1	TGTGCCAGCACGACAGGGCTCCACACGCAGTATTTT	CASTTGLHTQYF
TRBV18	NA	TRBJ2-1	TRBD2	TGTGCCAGCTCTGCCGGGGGTTTGACTAGCGGGAGGATTTACAATGAGCAGTTCTTC	CASSAGGLTSGRIYNEQFF
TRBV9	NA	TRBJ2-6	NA	TGTGCCAGCAGCGCGGCAGGGTCAAGGACCTCTGGGGCCAACGTCCTGACTTTC	CASSAAGSRTSGANVLTF
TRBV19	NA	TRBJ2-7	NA	TGTGCCAGTAGTTCCCCCTACGAGCAGTACTTC	CASSSPYEQYF
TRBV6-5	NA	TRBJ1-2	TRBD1	TGTGCCAGCAGTTTAACCGGGACAGCTGGCTACACCTTC	CASSLTGTAGYTF
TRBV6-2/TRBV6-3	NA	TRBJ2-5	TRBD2	TGTGCCAGCAGTAAGCGGACTAGCGGGAGGTTGAGGTTTGGAGAGACCCAGTACTTC	CASSKRTSGRLRFGETQYF
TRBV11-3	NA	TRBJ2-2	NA	TGTGCCAGCAGCTTATCTTTCGCGGGAAACACCGGGGAGCTGTTTTTT	CASSLSFAGNTGELFF
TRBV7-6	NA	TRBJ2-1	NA	TGTGCCAAAAGAGGTTCCTACAATGAGCAGTTCTTC	CAKRGSYNEQFF